This T cell receptor (beta chain) originates from a study of cytomegalovirus exposure and HLA in healthy donors. Study information: The roughly 100 million unique TCR beta sequences, from around 200 million T cells, were found by an earlier analysis.

Only one count was recorded for this clone. CDR1 SGHRS and CDR2 YFSETQ come from the germline V gene. Trimming at V came to 4 bases and at J to 0 bases, leaving 14 bases not matched to a gene. This CDR3 is built from 19 residues. The PCR employed 60 Vbeta primers together with 13 Jbeta primers. Here immunoSEQ multiplex PCR was the method, and the copy in TCRdb shows in-frame clones only, minus some. The sample carries under 200,000 clones, 75% to 90% recorded once. The chain combines TRBV5-1 with TRBJ2-1, with TRBD2 matching over 9 bases. This clonotype originated in a woman aged 25 to 39 in good health and CMV-seronegative. The sample was PBMCs. The CDR3 sequence is CASSNLAGGLVSSYNEQFF. Written as DNA, the CDR3 is TGCGCCAGCAGCAATCTGGCGGGAGGGCTTGTAAGCTCCTACAATGAGCAGTTCTTC.